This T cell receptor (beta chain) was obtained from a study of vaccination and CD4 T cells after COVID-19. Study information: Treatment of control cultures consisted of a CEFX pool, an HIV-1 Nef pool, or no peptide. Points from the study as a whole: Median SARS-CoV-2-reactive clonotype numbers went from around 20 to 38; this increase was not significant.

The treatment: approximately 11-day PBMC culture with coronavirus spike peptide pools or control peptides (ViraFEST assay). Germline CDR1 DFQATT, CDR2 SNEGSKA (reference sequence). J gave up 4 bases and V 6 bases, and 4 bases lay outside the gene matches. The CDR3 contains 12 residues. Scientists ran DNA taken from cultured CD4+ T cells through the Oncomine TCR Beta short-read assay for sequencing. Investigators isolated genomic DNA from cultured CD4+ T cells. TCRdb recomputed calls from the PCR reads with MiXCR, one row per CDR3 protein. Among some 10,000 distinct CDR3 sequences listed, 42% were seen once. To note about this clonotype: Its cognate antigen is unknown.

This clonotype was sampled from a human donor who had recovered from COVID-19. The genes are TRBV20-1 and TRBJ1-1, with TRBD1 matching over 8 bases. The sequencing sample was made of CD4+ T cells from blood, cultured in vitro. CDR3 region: CSARTGPTEAFF. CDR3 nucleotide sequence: TGCAGTGCAAGGACAGGGCCCACTGAAGCTTTCTTT.